These 27 T cell receptor beta chains originate from one sample sequenced in a study of cytomegalovirus exposure and HLA in healthy donors (dated by TCRdb to the late 2010s). Libraries were prepared through the immunoSEQ multiplex PCR assay. A mixture of 60 forward primers for TCR Vbeta segments and 13 reverse primers for TCR Jbeta segments was used in the multiplex PCR. In its TCRdb copy, this immuneACCESS table keeps in-frame sequences only and misses some clones. Where compared with another copy, unresolved V genes explain less than half of these, and the others have no known cause. The sample table contains 140,000 or so clones; only one count was recorded for more than 65% of them. Jointly, the top ten make up roughly 1.7% of the sample. Sample: PBMCs. The receptor source for this set is a woman under 40 in good health and CMV-seronegative.

This chain joins TRBV14 and TRBJ2-5; the D is unclear. With 1 base removed from V and 2 bases from J, the gap between germline ends came to 8 bases. CDR1 and CDR2 from the germline V gene are SGHDN and FVKESK. The CDR3 runs to 14 residues. The CDR3 nucleotides read TGTGCCAGCAGCCAAGGAGGCACACAAGAGACCCAGTACTTC. Translation: CASSQGGTQETQYF.

This chain links TRBV30 with TRBJ2-7; tentative D call: TRBD2 (5 bases). Germline V gene sequence: CDR1 GTSNPN, CDR2 SVGIG (reference sequence). V lost 0 bases and J lost 9, with 24 bases in between. The CDR3 loop spans 16 amino acids. The CDR3 DNA reads TGTGCCTGGAGTGTATTGCTCCGACACGGGATTGAGGGGCAGTACTTC. Translating gives CAWSVLLRHGIEGQYF.

This clone has just one count. V gene TRBV7-2 combines with J gene TRBJ1-5; D is undetermined. This CDR3 comprises 14 residues. Trimming removed 2 bases at V and 3 bases at J, with 8 bases between. Germline CDR1 reads SGHTA; CDR2 reads FQGNSA. In nucleotides, the CDR3 is TGTGCCAGCAGCTTATGGCAGGCCAATCAGCCCCAGCATTTT. This codes for CASSLWQANQPQHF.

The genes are TRBV27 and TRBJ2-5; 8 positions match TRBD1. CDR1 is MNHEY and CDR2 is SMNVEV in the germline V gene (reference sequence). V dropped 6 bases and J dropped 1; count of bases not matched to a gene: 7. The CDR3 has 15 residues. This CDR3 is CASRFNRGSQETQYF. The DNA for the CDR3 is TGTGCCAGCAGATTTAACAGGGGGTCCCAAGAGACCCAGTACTTC.

The table lists this clone with a few counts. The chain has TRBV13 and TRBJ2-3; D might be TRBD2 (6 bases). Trimming took 5 bases from V and 5 from J, leaving 23 bases between them. The germline V gene has CDR1 PRHDT and CDR2 FYEKMQ (reference sequence). The length of the CDR3 is 17 residues. The CDR3 here is CASSPPGSSLGGDTQYF. In DNA, the CDR3 is TGTGCCAGCAGCCCACCCGGGAGTTCCCTTGGGGGAGATACGCAGTATTTT.

DNA for the CDR3: TGTGCCAGCAGCCCAAGACTAGCGGGAGTCTACGAGCAGTACTTC. It encodes CASSPRLAGVYEQYF. The chain recombines TRBV6-6 with TRBJ2-7; 12 bases fit TRBD2. V lost 6 bases and J lost 3; bases outside the gene matches: 6. This CDR3 spans 15 amino acids. The germline V gene has CDR1 MNHNY and CDR2 SVGAGI (reference sequence).

Written as DNA, the CDR3 is TGTGCCAGCAGCTCCAGGGTATCAGAGACCCAGTACTTC. This translates into CASSSRVSETQYF. This sequence joins TRBV7-3 and TRBJ2-5, with a weak D call TRBD1 (5 bases). The V and J ends lost 4 bases and 4 bases respectively, with 10 bases between them. CDR3 size: 13 residues. Germline V gene data show CDR1 as SGHTA and CDR2 as FQGTGA. Filled out from reference TRBV7-3 and TRBJ2-5, the complete variable domain reads GAGVSQTPSNKVTEKGKYVELRCDPISGHTALYWYRQSLGQGPEFLIYFQGTGAADDSGLPNDRFFAVRPEGSVSTLKIQRTERGDSAVYLCASSSRVSETQYFGPGTRLLVL.

This clone has more than one count but fewer than ten. This chain connects TRBV5-5 to TRBJ1-4; D gene ambiguous. The CDR3 has 14 amino acids. Germline lookup yields CDR1 SGHKS and CDR2 YYEKEE (reference sequence). V was cut by 0 bases and J by 3 bases, with 6 bases left in between. CDR3 sequence (DNA): TGTGCCAGCAGCTTGGGAGGGTCTAATGAAAAACTGTTTTTT. Its translation is CASSLGGSNEKLFF.

The chain employs TRBV5-1 and TRBJ2-5; TRBD1 might be the D (6 bases). The CDR3 extends over 14 amino acids. Per germline, CDR1 SGHRS and CDR2 YFSETQ. V lost 3 bases and J 4 bases, leaving 13 bases between the germline ends. In DNA form, the CDR3 reads TGCGCCAGCAGCTCAGGGACACCGGGAGAGACCCAGTACTTC. Encoded protein: CASSSGTPGETQYF. The complete variable domain, with remaining parts taken from reference TRBV5-1 and TRBJ2-5, reads KAGVTQTPRYLIKTRGQQVTLSCSPISGHRSVSWYQQTPGQGLQFLFEYFSETQRNKGNFPGRFSGRQFSNSRSEMNVSTLELGDSALYLCASSSGTPGETQYFGPGTRLLVL.

The rearrangement joins TRBV7-6 to TRBJ1-4; TRBD1 might be the D (5 bases). Trimming removed 5 bases from V and 0 bases from J, with 10 bases in between. CDR3 size: 15 residues. Germline CDR1 and CDR2: SGHVS and FNYEAQ. CDR3 loop: CASSLRGATNEKLFF. The DNA for the CDR3 is TGTGCCAGCAGCCTTCGGGGGGCAACTAATGAAAAACTGTTTTTT.

This clone was seen more than once but under ten times. The rearrangement joins TRBV13 to TRBJ1-4; a weak D match, TRBD1 (5 bases). Trimming took 1 base from V and 2 from J, leaving 14 bases between them. Germline-derived CDR1 and CDR2 are PRHDT and FYEKMQ (reference sequence). This CDR3 spans 17 amino acids. The CDR3 is CASSLVGLRGTNEKLFF. CDR3 coding DNA: TGTGCCAGCAGCTTAGTTGGGCTCCGGGGGACTAATGAAAAACTGTTTTTT.

The rearrangement joins TRBV5-1 to TRBJ2-7; D perhaps matches TRBD2 (5 bases). There are 16 residues in the CDR3. V lost 5 bases and J 0 bases, leaving 18 bases between the germline ends. In germline, CDR1 is SGHRS, CDR2 YFSETQ. CDR3 nucleotides: TGCGCCAGCAGTCGATTCTTAGCGACCTACTCCTACGAGCAGTACTTC. It specifies CASSRFLATYSYEQYF.

In this sample, this clone turned up once. The V and J genes are TRBV6-5 and TRBJ2-7; 7 bases fit TRBD1. The trim removed 0 bases at V and 5 bases at J, leaving 7 bases unmatched. Germline values: CDR1 MNHEY, CDR2 SVGAGI. The length of the CDR3 is 15 residues. The chain's CDR3 is CASSYSWQGEHEQYF. The CDR3 DNA reads TGTGCCAGCAGTTACTCGTGGCAGGGGGAACACGAGCAGTACTTC.

This chain joins TRBV15 and TRBJ1-1; TRBD1 aligns across 10 bases. Germline CDR1 reads LNHNV; CDR2 reads YYDKDF (reference sequence). This CDR3 contains 16 residues. J was trimmed by 4 bases and V by 2 bases; bases with no gene match: 7. Here the CDR3 reads CATSRPPGQGSTEAFF. CDR3 nucleotide sequence: TGTGCCACCAGCAGACCCCCGGGACAGGGGAGCACTGAAGCTTTCTTT. Looking up the rest from reference TRBV15 and TRBJ1-1 gives the full variable domain: DAMVIQNPRYQVTQFGKPVTLSCSQTLNHNVMYWYQQKSSQAPKLLFHYYDKDFNNEADTPDNFQSRRPNTSFCFLDIRSPGLGDTAMYLCATSRPPGQGSTEAFFGQGTRLTVV.

The count of this clone is one. The V call is TRBV7-9, the J call TRBJ1-6; D gene unclear. CDR3 size: 15 residues. CDR1 and CDR2 from the germline V gene are SEHNR and FQNEAQ (reference sequence). The V end was cut by 5 bases, the J end by 8 bases, with 16 bases between. In nucleotides, the CDR3 is TGTGCCAGCAGCCGACGGGAGGGCGGTGATTCACCCCTCCACTTT. Its translation: CASSRREGGDSPLHF.

The chain has TRBV11-2 and TRBJ2-1; 12 bases are shared with TRBD2. Germline V lookup: CDR1 SGHAT, CDR2 FQNNGV. The CDR3 covers 17 residues. V was clipped by 4 bases and J by 0 bases; unmatched bases: 4. In nucleotides, the CDR3 is TGTGCCAGCAGCTCCCAGACTAGCGGGAGCTCCTACAATGAGCAGTTCTTC. Encoded protein: CASSSQTSGSSYNEQFF. The full variable domain, rest sourced from reference TRBV11-2 and TRBJ2-1, is EAGVAQSPRYKIIEKRQSVAFWCNPISGHATLYWYQQILGQGPKLLIQFQNNGVVDDSQLPKDRFSAERLKGVDSTLKIQPAKLEDSAVYLCASSSQTSGSSYNEQFFGPGTRLTVL.

This sequence joins TRBV5-4 and TRBJ2-2; a possible D gene is TRBD2 (6 bases). The V end lost 5 bases, the J end lost 6 bases, and 14 bases lay between the germline ends. Germline V gene sequence: CDR1 SGHNT, CDR2 YYREEE (reference sequence). The CDR3 totals 14 residues. The CDR3 DNA sequence: TGTGCCAGCAGGCCAGGACGGGGGTCCGGGGAGCTGTTTTTT. Protein: CASRPGRGSGELFF.

The V and J genes are TRBV30 and TRBJ2-7; 7 bases are shared with TRBD2. V was clipped by 8 bases and J by 2 bases; unmatched bases: 3. The germline V gene has CDR1 GTSNPN and CDR2 SVGIG (reference sequence). The CDR3 totals 11 residues. CDR3 loop: CAGGVTYEQYF. CDR3 coding DNA: TGTGCCGGGGGGGTGACCTACGAGCAGTACTTC.

The chain has TRBV7-9 and TRBJ2-3; a possible D gene is TRBD1 (6 bases). V was shortened by 5 bases and J by 2 bases, with 14 bases between the two germline ends. Germline values: CDR1 SEHNR, CDR2 FQNEAQ (reference sequence). This CDR3 has 15 amino acids. CDR3: CASSQQGLITDTQYF. The DNA for the CDR3 is TGTGCCAGCAGCCAGCAGGGGCTAATCACAGATACGCAGTATTTT.

This CDR3 reads CASSYGTGVYNEQFF. The DNA for the CDR3 is TGTGCCAGCAGTTATGGGACAGGGGTCTACAATGAGCAGTTCTTC. The V call is TRBV6-6, the J call TRBJ2-1; TRBD1 matches 10 bases. CDR1 and CDR2 from the germline V gene are MNHNY and SVGAGI (reference sequence). V shed 3 bases, J shed 3 bases, and the junction held 2 bases outside the gene matches. The CDR3 consists of 15 residues.

Only one count was recorded for this clone. The rearrangement uses TRBV5-5 and TRBJ1-4; no clear D gene. This CDR3 spans 14 amino acids. Germline V gene data show CDR1 as SGHKS and CDR2 as YYEKEE (reference sequence). V was pared by 6 bases and J by 4 bases, with 13 bases between. The CDR3 here is CASNSLPSNEKLFF. The CDR3 DNA is TGTGCCAGCAACTCTCTCCCGAGTAATGAAAAACTGTTTTTT.

This clone was detected only once. The gene calls are TRBV7-9 and TRBJ1-6, with TRBD1 matching 8 bases. This CDR3 is 14 amino acids long. V gave up 8 bases and J gave up 5 bases; unmatched junction bases: 5. The germline V gene encodes CDR1 SEHNR and CDR2 FQNEAQ (reference sequence). Here the CDR3 DNA reads TGTGCCAGCGGACAGGGTTCGGATAATTCACCCCTCCACTTT. Its protein is CASGQGSDNSPLHF.

The gene calls are TRBV27 and TRBJ1-6, with 10 bases that match TRBD1. V was pared by 5 bases and J by 0 bases, with 1 base of the junction left unmatched. The germline V gene has CDR1 MNHEY and CDR2 SMNVEV (reference sequence). The CDR3 is made up of 16 amino acids. The CDR3 DNA is TGTGCCAGCAGTCGGACAGGGGGCTCCTATAATTCACCCCTCCACTTT. Its translation: CASSRTGGSYNSPLHF.

This chain connects TRBV4-2 to TRBJ2-1; 8 bases are a match to TRBD2. The CDR3 runs to 16 residues. The trim removed 0 bases at V and 3 bases at J, leaving 4 bases unmatched. Germline lookup yields CDR1 LGHNA and CDR2 YNFKEQ. The CDR3 here is CASSQDPAGDYNEQFF. Written as DNA, the CDR3 is TGTGCCAGCAGCCAAGACCCAGCGGGGGACTACAATGAGCAGTTCTTC.

In its sample, this clone was seen once. CDR3 coding DNA: TGTGCCAGCAGCGTAGAGGAGACCCGCCAGCTGTTTTTT. Its translation is CASSVEETRQLFF. V gene TRBV9 combines with J gene TRBJ2-2, with D uncertain. The CDR3 is made up of 13 amino acids. Trimming removed 0 bases from V and 12 bases from J, with 12 bases in between. CDR1 is SGDLS and CDR2 is YYNGEE in the germline V gene.

This clone was observed a few times. The chain carries TRBV29-1 and TRBJ2-5; TRBD1 matches 7 bases. Germline V lookup: CDR1 SQVTM, CDR2 ANQGSEA. V shed 6 bases, J shed 4 bases, and the junction held 5 bases outside the gene matches. The CDR3 sequence is 12 residues long. The CDR3 region is CSVRQGRETQYF. The DNA of the CDR3 is TGCAGCGTGAGACAGGGAAGAGAGACCCAGTACTTC.

The chain is built from TRBV4-1 and TRBJ2-1; 15 bases align to TRBD2. V lost 0 bases and J lost 5; bases outside the gene matches: 8. This CDR3 has 19 residues. Germline V gene lookup returns CDR1 MGHRA and CDR2 YSYEKL. The CDR3 nucleotides are TGCGCCAGCAGCCAAGATCGGACTAGCGGGGGGGCTAGGGACAATGAGCAGTTCTTC. Encoded protein: CASSQDRTSGGARDNEQFF.